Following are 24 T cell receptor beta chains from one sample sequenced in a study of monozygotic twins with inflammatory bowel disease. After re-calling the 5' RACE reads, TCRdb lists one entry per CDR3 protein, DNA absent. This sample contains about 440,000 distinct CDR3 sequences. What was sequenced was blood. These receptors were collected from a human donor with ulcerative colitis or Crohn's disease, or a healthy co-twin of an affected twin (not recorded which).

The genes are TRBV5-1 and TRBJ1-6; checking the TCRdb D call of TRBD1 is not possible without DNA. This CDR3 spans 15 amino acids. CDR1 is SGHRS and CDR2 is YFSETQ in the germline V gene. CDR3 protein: CASSKGQIYNSPLHF.

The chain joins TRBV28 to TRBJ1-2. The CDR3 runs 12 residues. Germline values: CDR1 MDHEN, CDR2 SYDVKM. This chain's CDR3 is CASRRGAYGYTF.

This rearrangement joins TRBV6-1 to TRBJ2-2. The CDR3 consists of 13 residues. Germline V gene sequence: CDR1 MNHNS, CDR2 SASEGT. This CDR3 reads CASKHRGTTELFF.

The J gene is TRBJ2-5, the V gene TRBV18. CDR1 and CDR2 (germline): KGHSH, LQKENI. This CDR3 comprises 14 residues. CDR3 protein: CASSPPGNQETQYF.

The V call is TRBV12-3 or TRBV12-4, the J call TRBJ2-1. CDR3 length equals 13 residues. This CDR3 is CASSSLTGERQFF.

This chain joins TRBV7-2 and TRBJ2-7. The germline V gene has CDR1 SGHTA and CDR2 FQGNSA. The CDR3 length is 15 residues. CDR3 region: CASSLQYGPSYEQYF.

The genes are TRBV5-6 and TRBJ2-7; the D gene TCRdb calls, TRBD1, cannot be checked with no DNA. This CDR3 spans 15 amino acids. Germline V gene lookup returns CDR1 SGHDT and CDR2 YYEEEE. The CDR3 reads CASSLGKGAADEQYF.

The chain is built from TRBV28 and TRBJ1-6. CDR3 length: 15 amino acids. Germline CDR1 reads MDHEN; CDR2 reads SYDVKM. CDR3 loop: CASSLPSAGGSPLHF. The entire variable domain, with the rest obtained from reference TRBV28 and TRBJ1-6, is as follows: DVKVTQSSRYLVKRTGEKVFLECVQDMDHENMFWYRQDPGLGLRLIYFSYDVKMKEKGDIPEGYSVSREKKERFSLILESASTNQTSMYLCASSLPSAGGSPLHFGNGTRLTVT.

The CDR3: CASSSGQGRPGKLFF. The chain recombines TRBV7-3 with TRBJ2-2; TCRdb's D call of TRBD1 is untestable without DNA. CDR1 and CDR2 (germline): SGHTA, FQGTGA. The CDR3 consists of 15 residues.

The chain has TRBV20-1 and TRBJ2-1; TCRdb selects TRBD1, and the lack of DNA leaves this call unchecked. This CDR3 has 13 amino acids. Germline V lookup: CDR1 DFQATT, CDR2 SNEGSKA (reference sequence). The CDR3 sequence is CSATGTQFREQFF.

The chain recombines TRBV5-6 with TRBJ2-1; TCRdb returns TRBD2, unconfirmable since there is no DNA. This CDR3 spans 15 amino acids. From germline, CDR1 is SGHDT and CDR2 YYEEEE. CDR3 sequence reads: CASTKGLAGADEQFF.

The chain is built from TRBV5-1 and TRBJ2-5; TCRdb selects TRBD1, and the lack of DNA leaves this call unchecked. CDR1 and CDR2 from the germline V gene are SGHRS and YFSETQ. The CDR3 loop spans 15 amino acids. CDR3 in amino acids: CASSKGTGGEETQYF.

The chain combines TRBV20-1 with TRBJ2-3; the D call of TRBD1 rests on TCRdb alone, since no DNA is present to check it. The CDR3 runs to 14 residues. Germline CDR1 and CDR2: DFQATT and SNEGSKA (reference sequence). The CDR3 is CSARLQGGTDTQYF.

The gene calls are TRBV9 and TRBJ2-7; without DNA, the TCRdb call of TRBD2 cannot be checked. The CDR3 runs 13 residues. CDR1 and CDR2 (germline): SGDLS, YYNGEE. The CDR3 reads CASSNTADSKQYF.

The CDR3: CASSLLGVGVTGELFF. The V call is TRBV7-2, the J call TRBJ2-2; TCRdb proposes TRBD2, but this gene call is untestable without DNA. This CDR3 spans 16 amino acids. CDR1 is SGHTA and CDR2 is FQGNSA in the germline V gene.

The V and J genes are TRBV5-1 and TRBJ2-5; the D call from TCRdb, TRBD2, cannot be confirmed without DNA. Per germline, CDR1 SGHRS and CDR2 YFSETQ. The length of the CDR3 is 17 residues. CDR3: CASSLFGLAGYQETQYF.

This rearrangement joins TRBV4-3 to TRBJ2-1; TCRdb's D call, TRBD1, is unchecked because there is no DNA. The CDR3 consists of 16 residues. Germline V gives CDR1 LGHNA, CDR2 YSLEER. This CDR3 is CASSQTRTGPNNEQFF.

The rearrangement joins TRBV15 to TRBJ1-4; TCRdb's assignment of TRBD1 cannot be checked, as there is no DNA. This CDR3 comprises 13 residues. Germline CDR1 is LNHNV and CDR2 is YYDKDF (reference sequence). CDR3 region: CATSIRGVEELFF.

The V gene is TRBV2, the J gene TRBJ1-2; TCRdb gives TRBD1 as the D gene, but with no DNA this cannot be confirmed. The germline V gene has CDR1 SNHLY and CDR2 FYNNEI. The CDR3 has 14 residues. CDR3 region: CASSDRGANYGYTF. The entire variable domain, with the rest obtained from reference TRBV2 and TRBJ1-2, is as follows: EPEVTQTPSHQVTQMGQEVILRCVPISNHLYFYWYRQILGQKVEFLVSFYNNEISEKSEIFDDQFSVERPDGSNFTLKIRSTKLEDSAMYFCASSDRGANYGYTFGSGTRLTVV.

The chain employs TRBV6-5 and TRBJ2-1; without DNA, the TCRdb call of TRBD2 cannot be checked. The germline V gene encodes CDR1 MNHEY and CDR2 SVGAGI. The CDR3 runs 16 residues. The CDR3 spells CASSYGGGTSYNEQFF.

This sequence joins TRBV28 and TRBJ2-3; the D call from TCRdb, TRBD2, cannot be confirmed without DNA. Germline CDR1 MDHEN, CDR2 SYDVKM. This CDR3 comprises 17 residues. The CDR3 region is CASRLGGGGGLTDTQYF.

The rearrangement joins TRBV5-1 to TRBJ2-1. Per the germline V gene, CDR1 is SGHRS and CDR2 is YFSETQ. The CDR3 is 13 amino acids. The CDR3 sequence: CASSLSGADEQFF. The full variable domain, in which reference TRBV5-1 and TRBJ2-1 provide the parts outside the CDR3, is KAGVTQTPRYLIKTRGQQVTLSCSPISGHRSVSWYQQTPGQGLQFLFEYFSETQRNKGNFPGRFSGRQFSNSRSEMNVSTLELGDSALYLCASSLSGADEQFFGPGTRLTVL.

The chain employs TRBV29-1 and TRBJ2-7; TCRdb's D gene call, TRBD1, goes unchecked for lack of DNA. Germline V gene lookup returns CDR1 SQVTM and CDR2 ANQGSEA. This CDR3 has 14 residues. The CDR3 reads CSVGRGPLRDEQYF.

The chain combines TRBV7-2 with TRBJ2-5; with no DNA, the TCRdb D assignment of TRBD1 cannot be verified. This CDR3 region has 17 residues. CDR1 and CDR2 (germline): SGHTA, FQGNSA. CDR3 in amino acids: CASSASGGLTSGETQYF.